What follows are 24 T cell receptor beta chains derived from one specimen sequenced in a study of cytomegalovirus exposure and HLA in healthy donors. PCR employed 60 Vbeta and 13 Jbeta primers. TCRdb's table, derived via immunoSEQ multiplex PCR, lists solely in-frame clones and lacks some. The sample lists more than 150,000 clones, around 78% seen once, with around 1.5% in the top ten. The sample was PBMCs. The origin of the receptors is a man younger than 35 in good health and CMV-seronegative.

V gene TRBV7-9 combines with J gene TRBJ1-1; D not certain. Trimming shortened V by 7 bases and J by 4 bases, and 16 bases separated the two germline ends. This CDR3 has 14 residues. Germline V lookup: CDR1 SEHNR, CDR2 FQNEAQ (reference sequence). CDR3 bases: TGTGCCAGCAACGACCTAGTCTCTAGCACTGAAGCTTTCTTT. The encoded protein is CASNDLVSSTEAFF.

The chain links TRBV9 to TRBJ2-1; D might be TRBD2 (5 bases). This CDR3 spans 16 amino acids. The V gene's germline CDR1 is SGDLS and CDR2 YYNGEE. Between the trimmed V and J ends, which lost 0 bases and 5 bases, there was a span of 15 bases. The CDR3 is CASSVGVGSGDNEQFF. The CDR3 DNA is TGTGCCAGCAGCGTAGGGGTGGGGAGCGGTGACAATGAGCAGTTCTTC.

V usage is TRBV5-1 and J usage is TRBJ1-1, with TRBD1 identical over 8 bases. Germline values: CDR1 SGHRS, CDR2 YFSETQ. The CDR3 extends over 15 amino acids. With V trimmed by 1 base and J by 3 bases, 5 bases remained unmatched. The chain's CDR3 is CASSLRTGSDTEAFF. DNA of the CDR3: TGCGCCAGCAGCTTGAGGACAGGGTCTGACACTGAAGCTTTCTTT. The variable domain in full, with the rest retrieved from reference TRBV5-1 and TRBJ1-1, is KAGVTQTPRYLIKTRGQQVTLSCSPISGHRSVSWYQQTPGQGLQFLFEYFSETQRNKGNFPGRFSGRQFSNSRSEMNVSTLELGDSALYLCASSLRTGSDTEAFFGQGTRLTVV.

This chain uses TRBV7-6 with TRBJ2-5; 7 positions match TRBD2. Germline V lookup: CDR1 SGHVS, CDR2 FNYEAQ. The junction had 14 bases not matched to a gene; V was cut back by 1 base and J by 6 bases. CDR3 length: 17 amino acids. CDR3 in DNA: TGTGCCAGCAGCTTAGGTGTGGGGAGCGGGGCCCGAAAGACCCAGTACTTC. It encodes CASSLGVGSGARKTQYF. Filled out from reference TRBV7-6 and TRBJ2-5, the complete variable domain reads GAGVSQSPRYKVTKRGQDVALRCDPISGHVSLYWYRQALGQGPEFLTYFNYEAQQDKSGLPNDRFSAERPEGSISTLTIQRTEQRDSAMYRCASSLGVGSGARKTQYFGPGTRLLVL.

The chain is built from TRBV30 and TRBJ2-2; the D gene is possibly TRBD2 (7 bases). Germline values: CDR1 GTSNPN, CDR2 SVGIG (reference sequence). The V and J ends lost 3 bases and 7 bases respectively, with 15 bases between them. The CDR3 covers 14 residues. This chain's CDR3 is CAWRLGGASGELFF. The CDR3 DNA is TGTGCCTGGAGGCTGGGGGGGGCAAGCGGGGAGCTGTTTTTT.

This rearrangement joins TRBV6-1 to TRBJ2-1; D may be TRBD2 (6 bases). The CDR3 has 15 amino acids. Trimming left V 8 bases short and J 9 bases short, with 23 bases between. Germline CDR1 and CDR2: MNHNS and SASEGT. The CDR3 region is CASLWDVQGRGEQFF. CDR3 in DNA: TGTGCCAGCCTATGGGACGTCCAAGGGCGGGGTGAGCAGTTCTTC.

DNA of the CDR3: TGTGCCTGGAGTGTGACTAGCGGGAGGAACGAGCAGTACTTC. This gives the protein CAWSVTSGRNEQYF. The chain joins TRBV30 to TRBJ2-7; 13 bases are a match to TRBD2. The CDR3 covers 14 residues. The V segment lost 0 bases and the J segment 5 bases; nucleotides outside the gene matches: 1. In germline, CDR1 is GTSNPN, CDR2 SVGIG (reference sequence). Combining the CDR3 with reference TRBV30 and TRBJ2-7 gives the whole variable domain SQTIHQWPATLVQPVGSPLSLECTVEGTSNPNLYWYRQAAGRGLQLLFYSVGIGQISSEVPQNLSASRPQDRQFILSSKKLLLSDSGFYLCAWSVTSGRNEQYFGPGTRLTVT.

The chain uses TRBV6-6 and TRBJ2-7; D remains ambiguous. V lost 5 bases and J lost 2, with 13 bases in between. CDR3 length: 14 amino acids. The germline CDR1 and CDR2 sequences are MNHNY and SVGAGI (reference sequence). CDR3 nucleotides: TGTGCCAGCAGTCCGGTTTATCCCCCCTACGAGCAGTACTTC. Translated, it gives CASSPVYPPYEQYF.

The chain links TRBV5-1 to TRBJ1-5, with D tentatively TRBD1 (6 bases). Germline V lookup: CDR1 SGHRS, CDR2 YFSETQ. This CDR3 spans 14 amino acids. V gave up 0 bases and J gave up 5 bases, with 9 bases separating them. The CDR3 reads CASSLGAGDQPQHF. The CDR3, as DNA: TGCGCCAGCAGCTTGGGGGCAGGGGATCAGCCCCAGCATTTT.

The V gene is TRBV6-1, the J gene TRBJ2-7; D gene ambiguous. Germline V lookup: CDR1 MNHNS, CDR2 SASEGT. V was clipped by 3 bases and J by 3 bases, with 9 bases between them. The CDR3 is 13 amino acids. This CDR3 is CASSEVQIYEQYF. The DNA of the CDR3 is TGTGCCAGCAGTGAGGTACAGATCTACGAGCAGTACTTC.

This clone was observed a single time. The chain is built from TRBV6-1 and TRBJ1-2; 7 bases map to TRBD1. This CDR3 region has 14 residues. With 7 bases clipped from V and 3 bases from J, the junction kept 8 bases outside the gene matches. In germline, CDR1 is MNHNS, CDR2 SASEGT. The CDR3: CASNINRGDYGYTF. CDR3 in DNA: TGTGCCAGCAATATTAACAGGGGAGACTATGGCTACACCTTC.

The chain employs TRBV6-1 and TRBJ1-6; 8 bases match TRBD1. V shed 6 bases, J shed 10 bases, and the junction held 8 bases outside the gene matches. The CDR3 consists of 14 residues. Germline V gene sequence: CDR1 MNHNS, CDR2 SASEGT. In DNA form, the CDR3 reads TGTGCCAGCAGCCCCTCAGGGGGCAGGTCACCCCTCCACTTT. Translating it yields CASSPSGGRSPLHF.

The gene calls are TRBV5-4 and TRBJ1-2; D perhaps matches TRBD1 (6 bases). CDR1 is SGHNT, CDR2 YYREEE, per germline (reference sequence). The CDR3 totals 14 residues. V was trimmed by 6 bases and J by 8 bases, leaving 20 bases between them. In DNA form, the CDR3 reads TGTGCCAGCATCGAAACAGGGATATCGGGAGGCTACACCTTC. It is translated as CASIETGISGGYTF.

This clone was recorded only once. The V and J genes are TRBV28 and TRBJ1-6, with TRBD1 matching 7 bases. This CDR3 contains 14 residues. Germline assignment: CDR1 MDHEN and CDR2 SYDVKM. V trimming: 7 bases; J trimming: 8 bases; junction bases outside the gene matches: 8. The CDR3 DNA reads as TGTGCCAGCACTCCAGGGGGACACCATTCACCCCTCCACTTT. The encoded protein is CASTPGGHHSPLHF.

The rearrangement joins TRBV30 to TRBJ2-7; 8 bases agree with TRBD1. CDR1 is GTSNPN and CDR2 is SVGIG in the germline V gene (reference sequence). The CDR3 runs to 14 residues. V lost 4 bases, J lost 7 bases, and 12 bases stayed unmatched. The CDR3 spells CAWTGGRGLSEQYF. The CDR3 DNA follows: TGTGCCTGGACCGGGGGCAGGGGGCTTAGTGAGCAGTACTTC.

This clone appeared a few times. The gene calls are TRBV6-1 and TRBJ2-5; D remains ambiguous. CDR1 and CDR2 (germline): MNHNS, SASEGT. Trimming cost V 0 bases and J 5 bases, with 16 bases left between them. This CDR3 is built from 16 residues. CDR3 in DNA: TGTGCCAGCAGTGAAGCCTCGTCCCTTTTGAGCGAGACCCAGTACTTC. The encoded protein is CASSEASSLLSETQYF.

This sequence joins TRBV7-9 and TRBJ2-3; the match to TRBD2 covers 7 bases. J lost 0 bases, V lost 2 bases, and 5 bases had no gene match. The CDR3 is 16 amino acids. The germline gives CDR1 SEHNR, CDR2 FQNEAQ (reference sequence). The CDR3 protein is CASSLYAGVSTDTQYF. The CDR3 DNA follows: TGTGCCAGCAGCTTATATGCGGGGGTGAGCACAGATACGCAGTATTTT.

The J gene is TRBJ1-5, the V gene TRBV5-6, with D perhaps TRBD1 (6 bases). Germline CDR1 and CDR2: SGHDT and YYEEEE. The germline V and J ends were trimmed by 4 bases and 5 bases, with 19 bases remaining between them. This CDR3 spans 16 amino acids. In DNA, the CDR3 is TGTGCCAGCAGCATAAAACAGGGATCGGGCGATCAGCCCCAGCATTTT. This codes for CASSIKQGSGDQPQHF.

The chain couples TRBV19 to TRBJ2-5; TRBD2 might be the D (5 bases). The germline V gene encodes CDR1 LNHDA and CDR2 SQIVND (reference sequence). There are 15 residues in the CDR3. V was pared by 2 bases and J by 1 base, with 11 bases between. For the CDR3, the DNA is TGTGCCAGTAGTATAACCCTAGCCCTCCAAGAGACCCAGTACTTC. It translates to CASSITLALQETQYF.

This chain connects TRBV5-8 to TRBJ2-3; TRBD2 might be the D (6 bases). The CDR3 spans 15 residues. V was trimmed by 1 base and J by 5 bases, leaving 14 bases between them. Germline V gene lookup returns CDR1 SGHTS and CDR2 YDEGEE. For the CDR3, the DNA is TGTGCCAGCAGCTTGTTTGCGGCCGGGGGAGATACGCAGTATTTT. Translating gives CASSLFAAGGDTQYF.

This chain links TRBV7-9 with TRBJ1-2, with TRBD1 as a possible D gene (6 bases). Germline V gene sequence: CDR1 SEHNR, CDR2 FQNEAQ (reference sequence). The CDR3 has 15 residues. With 5 bases removed from V and 6 bases from J, the gap between germline ends came to 19 bases. For the CDR3, the DNA is TGTGCCAGCAGCCCAGGAGGGGGGGGCGCACATGGCTACACCTTC. Encoded protein: CASSPGGGGAHGYTF. The full variable domain, completed using reference TRBV7-9 and TRBJ1-2, is DTGVSQNPRHKITKRGQNVTFRCDPISEHNRLYWYRQTLGQGPEFLTYFQNEAQLEKSRLLSDRFSAERPKGSFSTLEIQRTEQGDSAMYLCASSPGGGGAHGYTFGSGTRLTVV.

The V call is TRBV5-1, the J call TRBJ1-1; 7 bases agree with TRBD1. Germline V gene lookup returns CDR1 SGHRS and CDR2 YFSETQ. J was trimmed by 4 bases and V by 0 bases; bases with no gene match: 9. This CDR3 has 16 amino acids. CDR3: CASSLGSGPGGTEAFF. CDR3 bases: TGCGCCAGCAGCTTGGGATCGGGCCCAGGGGGCACTGAAGCTTTCTTT.

A few counts support this clone. CDR3 in DNA: TGTGCCAGCAGTTTAGGCGGGGGACCCTATGGCTACACCTTC. This encodes CASSLGGGPYGYTF. The chain recombines TRBV28 with TRBJ1-2, with D perhaps matching TRBD1 (5 bases). Trimming pared 2 bases from V and 4 bases from J, leaving 11 bases between. Germline loops: CDR1 MDHEN, CDR2 SYDVKM. The CDR3 sequence is 14 residues long.

V usage is TRBV30 and J usage is TRBJ2-1; D might be TRBD1 (5 bases). Germline V gene lookup returns CDR1 GTSNPN and CDR2 SVGIG (reference sequence). The length of the CDR3 is 12 residues. Trimming left V 3 bases short and J 4 bases short, with 7 bases between. The CDR3 spells CAWSRDYNEQFF. The CDR3 nucleotides are TGTGCCTGGAGCAGGGATTACAATGAGCAGTTCTTC.